Shown below are 13 T cell receptor beta chains from a single sample sequenced in a study of T cells in women clearing cervical HPV infection. Produced via immunoSEQ multiplex PCR; TCRdb's table is partial and in-frame only. This repertoire includes under 45,000 clones. Sequenced: blood buffy coat. These receptors were obtained from a woman aged 18-70 years with a cervical HPV16 infection that either progressed to CIN3+ or cleared (not recorded which).

Note on this clone: The sequenced fragment ends 3 residues before the CDR3 boundary, so the rest is inferred from the germline J gene. V and J are TRBV5-4 and TRBJ2-3, with TRBD1 as a possible D gene (6 bases). The V end was cut by 0 bases, the J end by 3 bases, with 11 bases between. In germline, CDR1 is SGHNT, CDR2 YYREEE (reference sequence). CDR3 length: 15 amino acids. The DNA read from the CDR3 is TGTGCCAGCAGCTTGGATCTAACAGGGACAGATACG. Its translation is CASSLDLTGTDT. The complete CDR3 sequence is CASSLDLTGTDTQYF.

The sequenced part of the CDR3 DNA is TGTGCCAGCAGATCACGGGACAGCCCGAACACTGAA. Translation gives CASRSRDSPNTE. The full CDR3 protein reads CASRSRDSPNTEAFF. The chain links TRBV7-9 to TRBJ1-1; 7 bases fit TRBD1. From the germline J gene comes the end of the CDR3, since the read stops 3 residues before it. This CDR3 is 15 amino acids long. V trimming: 6 bases; J trimming: 1 base; junction bases outside the gene matches: 8. Germline assignment: CDR1 SEHNR and CDR2 FQNEAQ (reference sequence).

About this clone: The CDR3 end is not reached by the read, which stops 3 residues before it; the germline J gene fills it in. The V call is TRBV7-3, the J call TRBJ2-2, with 11 bases identical to TRBD2. This CDR3 has 16 amino acids. The junction had 6 bases not matched to a gene; V was cut back by 5 bases and J by 4 bases. Germline V CDR1 and CDR2: SGHTA, FQGTGA. The CDR3 DNA, read in part, is TGTGCCAGCAGCACGCCGGGACTAGCGGCCACCGGGGAG. As protein: CASSTPGLAATGE. From start to end, the CDR3 is CASSTPGLAATGELFF.

A note on this clone: The read ends 3 residues before the CDR3 terminus; that terminus is restored from the germline J gene. This chain links TRBV19 with TRBJ2-7; TRBD1 might be the D (5 bases). The CDR3 has 13 residues. Germline V gene lookup returns CDR1 LNHDA and CDR2 SQIVND (reference sequence). Trimming cost V 1 base and J 3 bases, with 7 bases left between them. CDR3 amino acids: CASSIGDSYEQYF. The sequenced part of the CDR3 DNA is TGTGCCAGTAGTATAGGCGACAGCTACGAG.

About this clone: The read is 3 residues too short to cover the CDR3 end, so that end is filled in from the germline J gene. This chain links TRBV11-2 with TRBJ1-3, with D maybe TRBD1 (5 bases). The length of the CDR3 is 14 residues. The germline gives CDR1 SGHAT, CDR2 FQNNGV. Trimming left V 3 bases short and J 4 bases short, with 10 bases between. CDR3 in amino acids: CASSFIGVGNTIYF. CDR3 DNA, as far as it was read: TGTGCCAGCAGCTTCATAGGGGTCGGAAACACC.

With respect to this clone: The read finishes 3 residues shy of the CDR3 end, and the germline J gene is used to complete it. The gene calls are TRBV27 and TRBJ2-7; TRBD2 matches at 10 bases. Germline CDR1 MNHEY, CDR2 SMNVEV (reference sequence). The CDR3 sequence is 13 residues long. The V segment lost 8 bases and the J segment 3 bases; nucleotides outside the gene matches: 4. The CDR3 loop reads CASQAGGRYEQYF. The covered CDR3 bases are TGTGCCAGCCAAGCGGGAGGGCGCTACGAG.

On this clone: The read ends 3 residues early relative to the CDR3; the germline J gene fills the gap. The chain carries TRBV19 and TRBJ2-2; tentative D call: TRBD2 (6 bases). Trimming took 0 bases from V and 4 from J, leaving 12 bases between them. From germline, CDR1 is LNHDA and CDR2 SQIVND (reference sequence). This CDR3 contains 16 residues. CDR3: CASSIDLGEATGELFF. The part of the CDR3 DNA that was read is TGTGCCAGTAGTATAGATCTAGGGGAGGCCACCGGGGAG.

Comments on this clone: The observed sequence ends 3 residues before the CDR3 terminus, with the missing tail filled in from the germline J gene. J is TRBJ1-2 and V is TRBV7-2, with 10 bases fitting TRBD1. V shed 4 bases and J 7 bases; nucleotides not matched to a gene: 3. The CDR3 contains 13 residues. The germline V gene encodes CDR1 SGHTA and CDR2 FQGNSA. The CDR3 DNA, read in part, is TGTGCCAGCAGCTGGACAGGGGGACTTGGC. Residues: CASSWTGGLG. In full, the CDR3 is CASSWTGGLGYTF.

Notes on this clone: Coverage ceases 3 residues before the CDR3 finishes, and the germline J gene fills in the end. J is TRBJ2-1 and V is TRBV19; 7 bases line up with TRBD1. The CDR3 spans 13 residues. CDR1 and CDR2 from the germline V gene are LNHDA and SQIVND (reference sequence). Unmatched junction bases numbered 4, after V lost 7 bases and J lost 4 bases. Here the CDR3 reads CASTPRGYNEQFF. The covered CDR3 bases are TGTGCCAGTACCCCCAGGGGGTACAATGAG.

In the case of this clone: Read data end 3 residues before the CDR3 end; the end is taken from the germline J gene. The chain uses TRBV6-1 and TRBJ1-1; 8 bases align to TRBD1. V shed 0 bases and J 3 bases; nucleotides not matched to a gene: 3. The CDR3 spans 15 residues. Germline CDR1 and CDR2: MNHNS and SASEGT. CDR3 bases read: TGTGCCAGCAGTGAAGCGCCGGGACAGGACACTGAA. Residues: CASSEAPGQDTE. The CDR3 as a whole reads CASSEAPGQDTEAFF.

A note on this clone: The read falls 3 residues short of the CDR3 end, and the missing part is taken from the germline J gene. The chain is built from TRBV10-2 and TRBJ1-2; tentatively, D is TRBD1 (5 bases). CDR1 WSHSY and CDR2 SAAADI come from the germline V gene. This CDR3 region has 12 residues. The CDR3 loop is CASSEGAVGYTF. The DNA read from the CDR3 is TGCGCCAGCAGTGAAGGGGCAGTCGGC.

Comments on this clone: The read stops 3 residues short of the end of the CDR3; the missing end is completed from the germline J gene. The chain joins TRBV7-3 to TRBJ2-1; 14 bases match TRBD2. The V and J ends lost 3 bases and 7 bases, in that order; junction bases with no gene match: 8. The length of the CDR3 is 17 residues. CDR1 is SGHTA, CDR2 FQGTGA, per germline. CDR3 amino acids: CASSFLSGTSGSNEQFF. The sequenced CDR3 bases are TGTGCCAGCAGCTTCTTATCCGGGACTAGCGGGAGTAATGAG.

As for this clone: The CDR3 extends 3 residues past the end of the read, so its final part is completed from the germline J gene. The chain recombines TRBV10-1 with TRBJ2-1; 9 positions match TRBD1. CDR1 and CDR2 from the germline V gene are WNHNN and SYGVQD (reference sequence). This CDR3 comprises 13 residues. V trimming: 5 bases; J trimming: 6 bases; junction bases outside the gene matches: 2. The DNA read from the CDR3 is TGCGCCAGCAGTTCGACAGGGGGCAATGAG. Its protein product is CASSSTGGNE. Given in full, the CDR3 is CASSSTGGNEQFF.